Following are 22 T cell receptor beta chains from one sample sequenced in a study of blood T cell repertoires in COVID-19. This table comes from immunoSEQ multiplex PCR, and its TCRdb copy is limited to in-frame clones, with some not included. Of more than 300,000 clones listed, 75% to 90% are singletons. The sequenced material came from peripheral blood. These receptors originate from a woman in her forties or fifties with COVID-19, enrolled during active disease.

This chain links TRBV7-6 with TRBJ2-3, with a weak D call TRBD2 (6 bases). Germline V gene lookup returns CDR1 SGHVS and CDR2 FNYEAQ. The CDR3 contains 15 residues. The germline V and J ends were trimmed by 1 base and 2 bases, with 10 bases remaining between them. The CDR3 reads CASSLVGDSTDTQYF. The DNA for the CDR3 is TGTGCCAGCAGCTTAGTGGGGGACTCCACAGATACGCAGTATTTT.

V usage is TRBV2 and J usage is TRBJ1-1; D might be TRBD1 (5 bases). Looked up from germline, CDR1 is SNHLY and CDR2 is FYNNEI. CDR3 length: 12 residues. V gave up 8 bases and J gave up 10 bases, with 17 bases separating them. The CDR3 nucleotides are TGTGCCAGCGGGTTGACAGCGTCGGGAGCTTTCTTT. It translates to CASGLTASGAFF.

This sequence joins TRBV9 and TRBJ2-1; D unresolved. Germline V gene data show CDR1 as SGDLS and CDR2 as YYNGEE. Trimming left V 3 bases short and J 4 bases short, with 8 bases between. This CDR3 spans 13 amino acids. CDR3 coding DNA: TGTGCCAGCAGCGGTGCCGGTTACAATGAGCAGTTCTTC. Its translation is CASSGAGYNEQFF.

J is TRBJ2-1 and V is TRBV4-2, with 9 bases identical to TRBD2. V was clipped by 4 bases and J by 8 bases; unmatched bases: 12. In germline, CDR1 is LGHNA, CDR2 YNFKEQ. The CDR3 is made up of 16 amino acids. Written as DNA, the CDR3 is TGTGCCAGCAGCCCCCCTGGGTCTAGCGGGGTATATGAGCAGTTCTTC. It specifies CASSPPGSSGVYEQFF.

The chain employs TRBV7-2 and TRBJ2-1; 12 bases align to TRBD2. The CDR3 is 18 residues long. Germline V gene sequence: CDR1 SGHTA, CDR2 FQGNSA. After removal of 0 bases from V and 7 bases from J, the junction contained 10 bases not matched to a gene. The CDR3 spells CASSLAATSGRIWNEQFF. CDR3 nucleotides: TGTGCCAGCAGCTTAGCGGCGACTAGCGGGAGAATCTGGAATGAGCAGTTCTTC.

This sequence joins TRBV9 and TRBJ2-6; possible D gene TRBD1, 5 bases. Trimming left V 4 bases short and J 0 bases short, with 14 bases between. The CDR3 is 17 residues long. Germline V gene lookup returns CDR1 SGDLS and CDR2 YYNGEE. CDR3 DNA sequence: TGTGCCAGCAGCCGCGCAGGGATGAGCTCTGGGGCCAACGTCCTGACTTTC. Protein: CASSRAGMSSGANVLTF.

The chain combines TRBV27 with TRBJ1-2; 7 bases fit TRBD1. J was trimmed by 1 base and V by 4 bases; bases with no gene match: 3. CDR1 and CDR2 (germline): MNHEY, SMNVEV (reference sequence). This CDR3 is 14 amino acids long. Here the CDR3 reads CASSYRGGNYGYTF. The CDR3 bases are TGTGCCAGCAGTTACAGGGGCGGTAACTATGGCTACACCTTC.

The chain uses TRBV25-1 and TRBJ2-6; tentatively, D is TRBD2 (5 bases). V lost 10 bases and J 0 bases, leaving 10 bases between the germline ends. CDR1 is MGHDK and CDR2 is SYGVNS in the germline V gene. CDR3 length: 14 amino acids. CDR3 bases: TGTGCCACTCGAGGGAGCTCTGGGGCCAACGTCCTGACTTTC. It specifies CATRGSSGANVLTF.

In its sample, this clone was seen once. V usage is TRBV30 and J usage is TRBJ1-1; D call uncertain. The germline gives CDR1 GTSNPN, CDR2 SVGIG (reference sequence). This CDR3 region has 13 residues. V lost 6 bases and J lost 1, with 12 bases in between. The chain's CDR3 is CACLVVGNTEAFF. CDR3 nucleotides: TGTGCCTGCCTAGTCGTCGGGAACACTGAAGCTTTCTTT.

The chain joins TRBV11-1 to TRBJ2-7; 7 bases are shared with TRBD2. V dropped 1 base and J dropped 2; count of bases not matched to a gene: 5. CDR1 and CDR2 from the germline V gene are SGHAT and FQDESV (reference sequence). CDR3 length: 15 residues. The chain's CDR3 is CASSLVSSGPYEQYF. DNA for the CDR3: TGTGCCAGCAGCTTAGTGTCTAGCGGTCCCTACGAGCAGTACTTC. The variable domain in full, with the rest retrieved from reference TRBV11-1 and TRBJ2-7, is EAEVAQSPRYKITEKSQAVAFWCDPISGHATLYWYRQILGQGPELLVQFQDESVVDDSQLPKDRFSAERLKGVDSTLKIQPAELGDSAMYLCASSLVSSGPYEQYFGPGTRLTVT.

The chain employs TRBV19 and TRBJ2-3; 11 nucleotides agree with TRBD2. Germline loops: CDR1 LNHDA, CDR2 SQIVND (reference sequence). The CDR3 has 15 residues. V lost 7 bases to trimming and J lost 5 bases; unmatched junction nucleotides: 8. The CDR3 DNA reads as TGTGCCAGTACGATTAGCGGGAGGGCCCAAGATACGCAGTATTTT. It translates to CASTISGRAQDTQYF. Drawing the rest from reference TRBV19 and TRBJ2-3, the complete variable domain is DGGITQSPKYLFRKEGQNVTLSCEQNLNHDAMYWYRQDPGQGLRLIYYSQIVNDFQKGDIAEGYSVSREKKESFPLTVTSAQKNPTAFYLCASTISGRAQDTQYFGPGTRLTVL.

The V and J genes are TRBV7-3 and TRBJ1-1; 11 nucleotides agree with TRBD1. The V gene's germline CDR1 is SGHTA and CDR2 FQGTGA. Trimming cost V 5 bases and J 10 bases; bases outside gene matches: 12. CDR3 length: 15 amino acids. This CDR3 is CASSPGQGAGKRAFF. CDR3 DNA: TGTGCCAGCAGCCCAGGACAGGGGGCAGGTAAAAGAGCTTTCTTT.

The V and J genes are TRBV11-3 and TRBJ2-2, with 13 bases fitting TRBD2. With V trimmed by 6 bases and J by 4 bases, 5 bases remained unmatched. Looked up from germline, CDR1 is SGHNT and CDR2 is YENEEA. The length of the CDR3 is 16 residues. Written as DNA, the CDR3 is TGTGCCAGCAGACTAGCGGGAGGGTCGGGCACCGGGGAGCTGTTTTTT. Translated: CASRLAGGSGTGELFF.

The chain recombines TRBV5-1 with TRBJ2-1; TRBD2 matches 11 bases. J lost 7 bases, V lost 4 bases, and 10 bases had no gene match. The CDR3 consists of 16 residues. Germline V CDR1 and CDR2: SGHRS, YFSETQ. The CDR3 region is CASSPLPSGRFNEQFF. The CDR3 nucleotides read TGCGCCAGCAGCCCCCTGCCTAGCGGGAGGTTTAATGAGCAGTTCTTC.

This chain joins TRBV19 and TRBJ2-2, with TRBD2 matching over 10 bases. In germline, CDR1 is LNHDA, CDR2 SQIVND (reference sequence). CDR3 size: 16 residues. V lost 8 bases to trimming and J lost 5 bases; unmatched junction nucleotides: 11. Here the CDR3 DNA reads TGTGCCAGTGGCCCTAGCGGGAGTGTGGCGACCGGGGAGCTGTTTTTT. Encoded protein: CASGPSGSVATGELFF.

The genes are TRBV7-2 and TRBJ2-5, with D maybe TRBD1 (6 bases). The germline V and J ends were trimmed by 5 bases and 4 bases, with 8 bases remaining between them. Per germline, CDR1 SGHTA and CDR2 FQGNSA. There are 12 residues in the CDR3. The CDR3: CASSPRGETQYF. The CDR3 DNA reads as TGTGCCAGCAGCCCCAGGGGAGAGACCCAGTACTTC. Based on the CDR3 plus reference TRBV7-2 and TRBJ2-5, the full variable domain is GAGVSQSPSNKVTEKGKDVELRCDPISGHTALYWYRQSLGQGLEFLIYFQGNSAPDKSGLPSDRFSAERTGGSVSTLTIQRTQQEDSAVYLCASSPRGETQYFGPGTRLLVL.

This CDR3 is CASSQGGLVYYEQYF. The DNA for the CDR3 is TGTGCCAGCAGCCAAGGAGGACTCGTGTACTACGAGCAGTACTTC. This sequence joins TRBV3-1 (or the pseudogene TRBV3-2) and TRBJ2-7; TRBD2 might be the D (5 bases). Per the germline V gene, CDR1 is LGHDT and CDR2 is YNNKEL (reference sequence). Trimming cost V 1 base and J 3 bases, with 13 bases left between them. CDR3 size: 15 residues.

The CDR3 here is CASSHLRAPCLNGGSYNEQFF. The DNA for the CDR3 is TGTGCCAGCAGCCACCTAAGGGCGCCTTGCCTGAACGGAGGCTCCTACAATGAGCAGTTCTTC. This chain links TRBV4-2 with TRBJ2-1, with a tentative D call TRBD2 (5 bases). The length of the CDR3 is 21 residues. V was trimmed by 3 bases and J by 0 bases, leaving 27 bases between them. CDR1 LGHNA and CDR2 YNFKEQ come from the germline V gene.

The chain combines TRBV12-3 or TRBV12-4 with TRBJ1-2; D gene ambiguous. The CDR3 is made up of 12 amino acids. V shed 2 bases and J shed 7 bases, with 8 bases lying between them. CDR3 residues: CASSLIGFGYTF. The CDR3 DNA sequence: TGTGCCAGCAGTTTAATCGGGTTTGGCTACACCTTC.

The rearrangement joins TRBV6-5 to TRBJ2-7; 9 positions agree with TRBD1. The V and J ends lost 0 bases and 3 bases, in that order; junction bases with no gene match: 0. The CDR3 has 14 residues. CDR1 and CDR2 from the germline V gene are MNHEY and SVGAGI. CDR3 coding DNA: TGTGCCAGCAGTTACTCGACAGGGGGCTACGAGCAGTACTTC. Encoded protein: CASSYSTGGYEQYF.

V gene TRBV6-5 combines with J gene TRBJ1-5; possibly TRBD1 for D (5 bases). CDR3 length: 13 amino acids. The germline CDR1 and CDR2 sequences are MNHEY and SVGAGI. V was trimmed by 0 bases and J by 8 bases, leaving 8 bases between them. Here the CDR3 reads CASSYSPGEPQHF. As DNA, the CDR3 is TGTGCCAGCAGTTACTCCCCGGGGGAGCCCCAGCATTTT.

This chain connects TRBV7-9 to TRBJ2-1; 11 bases match TRBD1. Looked up from germline, CDR1 is SEHNR and CDR2 is FQNEAQ (reference sequence). The CDR3 contains 13 residues. With V trimmed by 1 base and J by 10 bases, 0 bases remained unmatched. In DNA form, the CDR3 reads TGTGCCAGCAGCTTAGGGACAGGGGGCGAGCAGTTCTTC. Translation gives CASSLGTGGEQFF.